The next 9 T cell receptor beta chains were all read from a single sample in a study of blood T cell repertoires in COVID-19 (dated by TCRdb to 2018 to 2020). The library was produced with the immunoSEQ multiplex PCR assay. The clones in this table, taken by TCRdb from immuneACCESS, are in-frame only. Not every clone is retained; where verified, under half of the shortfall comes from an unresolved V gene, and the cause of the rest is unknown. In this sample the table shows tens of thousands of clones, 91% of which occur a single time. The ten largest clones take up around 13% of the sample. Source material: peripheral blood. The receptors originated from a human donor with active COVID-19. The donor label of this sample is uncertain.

The CDR3 here is CASSLAGGYNEQFF. DNA of the CDR3: TGTGCCAGCAGTTTAGCGGGCGGGTACAATGAGCAGTTCTTC. V is TRBV27 and J is TRBJ2-1, with D maybe TRBD2 (5 bases). Deletions cut 2 bases from V and 4 bases from J, with 9 bases between. Germline V gene sequence: CDR1 MNHEY, CDR2 SMNVEV (reference sequence). This CDR3 spans 14 amino acids.

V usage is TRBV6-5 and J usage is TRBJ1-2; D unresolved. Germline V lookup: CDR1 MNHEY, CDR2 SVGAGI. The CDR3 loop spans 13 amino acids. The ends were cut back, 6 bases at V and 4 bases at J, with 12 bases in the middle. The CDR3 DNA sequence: TGTGCCAGCAGCGCCAATCAGGCCTATGGCTACACCTTC. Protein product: CASSANQAYGYTF.

The CDR3 nucleotides are TGTGCCAGCAGCGTAGCTAGCGGGAGGGCGGCCGAGCAGTACTTC. This encodes CASSVASGRAAEQYF. V is TRBV9 and J is TRBJ2-7, with 12 bases that match TRBD2. There are 15 residues in the CDR3. Germline CDR1 and CDR2: SGDLS and YYNGEE. With 0 bases clipped from V and 6 bases from J, the junction kept 4 bases outside the gene matches.

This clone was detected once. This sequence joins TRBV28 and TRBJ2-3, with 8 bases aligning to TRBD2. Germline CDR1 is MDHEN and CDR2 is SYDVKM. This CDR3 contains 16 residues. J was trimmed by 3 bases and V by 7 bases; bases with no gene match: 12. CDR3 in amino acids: CASIQSGSGATDTQYF. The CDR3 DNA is TGTGCCAGCATACAAAGCGGGAGCGGGGCGACAGATACGCAGTATTTT.

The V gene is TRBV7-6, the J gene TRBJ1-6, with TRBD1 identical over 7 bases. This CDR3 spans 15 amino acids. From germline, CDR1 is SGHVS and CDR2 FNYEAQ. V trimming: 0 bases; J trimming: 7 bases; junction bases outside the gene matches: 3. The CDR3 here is CASSLAQQGNSPLHF. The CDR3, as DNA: TGTGCCAGCAGCTTAGCGCAACAGGGGAATTCACCCCTCCACTTT.

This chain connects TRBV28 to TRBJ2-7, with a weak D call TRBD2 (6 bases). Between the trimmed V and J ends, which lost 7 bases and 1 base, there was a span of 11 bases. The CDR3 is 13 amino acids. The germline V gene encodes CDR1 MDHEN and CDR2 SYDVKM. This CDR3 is CASTRRDSYEQYF. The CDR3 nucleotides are TGTGCCAGCACCCGGAGGGATTCCTACGAGCAGTACTTC.

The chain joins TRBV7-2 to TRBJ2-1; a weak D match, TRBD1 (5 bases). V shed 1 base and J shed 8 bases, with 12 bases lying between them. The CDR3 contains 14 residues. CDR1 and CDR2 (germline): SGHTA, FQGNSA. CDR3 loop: CASSLGRRVYEQFF. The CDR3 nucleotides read TGTGCCAGCAGCTTAGGTCGCAGGGTATATGAGCAGTTCTTC.

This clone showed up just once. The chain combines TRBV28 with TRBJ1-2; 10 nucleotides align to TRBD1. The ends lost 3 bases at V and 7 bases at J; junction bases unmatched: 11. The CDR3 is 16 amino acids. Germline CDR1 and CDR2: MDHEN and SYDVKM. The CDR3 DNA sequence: TGTGCCAGCAGTTTCCTCCTTAGCGGGACAGGGGTTGGCTACACCTTC. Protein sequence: CASSFLLSGTGVGYTF.

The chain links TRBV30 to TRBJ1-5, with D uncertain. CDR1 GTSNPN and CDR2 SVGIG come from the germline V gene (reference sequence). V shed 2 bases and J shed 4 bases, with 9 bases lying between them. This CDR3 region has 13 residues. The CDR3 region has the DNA TGTGCCTGGAGTACGGGAGGGAATCAGCCCCAGCATTTT. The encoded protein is CAWSTGGNQPQHF.